This TCR beta chain was captured in a study of vaccination effects on CD4 cells after COVID-19. For the study at large: A median of 72 days separated the second dose and sampling. Findings and limits, study-wide: Common cold coronavirus cross-reactivity was shown by only 1 of 255 vaccine-induced clones in healthy vaccinees.

Concerning this clone itself: Antigen unknown.

Culture proceeded for approximately 10 days, and CD4+ T cells were then isolated. Of the BNT162b2 and mRNA-1273 vaccines, participants received two doses of one or the other. People in the vaccine group had not been infected with SARS-CoV-2 before, and their nucleocapsid antibodies were negative. Both day 3 and day 7 saw half the medium replaced with IL-2 medium. The CDR3 extends over 13 amino acids. V was trimmed by 0 bases and J by 7 bases, leaving 6 bases between them. The germline CDR1 and CDR2 sequences are LNHNV and YYDKDF (reference sequence). Method: immunoSEQ multiplex PCR; TCRdb's copy keeps in-frame clones and lacks some. In the table there are tens of thousands of clones, roughly 74% of which are singletons.

The receptor was derived from a human donor who received a COVID-19 vaccine. The sample in question was CD4+ T cells from PBMCs cultured without peptide, obtained after COVID-19 vaccination. V and J are TRBV15 and TRBJ2-2, with D possibly TRBD1 on 5 matching bases. CDR3: CATSRDRGGELFF. As DNA, the CDR3 is TGTGCCACCAGCAGAGATAGGGGCGGGGAGCTGTTTTTT.